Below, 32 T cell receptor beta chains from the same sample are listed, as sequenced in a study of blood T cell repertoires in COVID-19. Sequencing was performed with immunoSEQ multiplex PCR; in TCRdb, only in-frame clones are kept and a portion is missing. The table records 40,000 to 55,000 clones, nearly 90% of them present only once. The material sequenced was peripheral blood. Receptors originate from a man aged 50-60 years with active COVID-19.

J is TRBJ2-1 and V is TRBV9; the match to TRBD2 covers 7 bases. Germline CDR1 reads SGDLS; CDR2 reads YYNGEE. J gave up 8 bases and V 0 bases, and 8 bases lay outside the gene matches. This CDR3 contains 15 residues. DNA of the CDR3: TGTGCCAGCAGCGTAGAGGAGCGGGGTTGGGATGAGCAGTTCTTC. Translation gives CASSVEERGWDEQFF.

Written as DNA, the CDR3 is TGCGCCAGCAGCGTCTTAGAGCAGGGCACCGGGGAGCTGTTTTTT. It codes for CASSVLEQGTGELFF. This chain connects TRBV5-1 to TRBJ2-2; weak D call: TRBD1 (5 bases). The V gene lost 4 bases and the J gene lost 4 bases, with 14 bases spanning the gap. The CDR3 is 15 amino acids. The germline V gene has CDR1 SGHRS and CDR2 YFSETQ.

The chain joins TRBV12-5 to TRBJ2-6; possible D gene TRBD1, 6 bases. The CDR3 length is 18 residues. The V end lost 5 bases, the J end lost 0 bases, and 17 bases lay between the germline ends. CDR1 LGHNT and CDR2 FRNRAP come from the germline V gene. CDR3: CASGLAGTMFSGANVLTF. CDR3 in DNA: TGTGCTAGTGGTCTGGCCGGGACAATGTTCTCTGGGGCCAACGTCCTGACTTTC.

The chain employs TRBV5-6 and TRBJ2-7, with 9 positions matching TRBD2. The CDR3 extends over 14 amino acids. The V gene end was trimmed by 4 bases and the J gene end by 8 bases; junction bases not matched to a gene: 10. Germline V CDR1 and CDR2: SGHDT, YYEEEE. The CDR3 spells CASSLALGLAQQYV. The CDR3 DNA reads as TGTGCCAGCAGCCTAGCATTAGGACTAGCGCAGCAGTACGTC.

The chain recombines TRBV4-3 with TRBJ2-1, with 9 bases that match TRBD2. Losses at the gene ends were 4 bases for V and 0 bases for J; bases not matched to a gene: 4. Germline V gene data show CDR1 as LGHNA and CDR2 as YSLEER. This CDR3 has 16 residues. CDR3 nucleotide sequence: TGCGCCAGCAGCCGACATAGCGGGGGCTCCTACAATGAGCAGTTCTTC. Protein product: CASSRHSGGSYNEQFF.

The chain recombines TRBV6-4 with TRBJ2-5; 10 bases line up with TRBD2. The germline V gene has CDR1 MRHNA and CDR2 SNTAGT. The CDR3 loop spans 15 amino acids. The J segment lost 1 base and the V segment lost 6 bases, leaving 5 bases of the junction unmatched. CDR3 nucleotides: TGTGCCAGCAGCCCACTAGCGGGGAGCCAAGAGACCCAGTACTTC. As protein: CASSPLAGSQETQYF.

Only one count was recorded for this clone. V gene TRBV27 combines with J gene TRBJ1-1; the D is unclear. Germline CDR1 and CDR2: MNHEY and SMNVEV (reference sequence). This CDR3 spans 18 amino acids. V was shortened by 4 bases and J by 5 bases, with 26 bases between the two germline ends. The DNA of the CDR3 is TGTGCCAGCAGTTCGCCCCCCTCCCTTCCGAAGAACGGGACTGAAGCTTTCTTT. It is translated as CASSSPPSLPKNGTEAFF.

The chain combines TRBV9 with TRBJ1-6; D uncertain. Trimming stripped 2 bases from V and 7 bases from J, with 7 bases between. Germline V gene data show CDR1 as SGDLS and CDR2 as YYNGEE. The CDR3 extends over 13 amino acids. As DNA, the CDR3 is TGTGCCAGCAGCGTTTACGAGAATTCACCCCTCCACTTT. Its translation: CASSVYENSPLHF.

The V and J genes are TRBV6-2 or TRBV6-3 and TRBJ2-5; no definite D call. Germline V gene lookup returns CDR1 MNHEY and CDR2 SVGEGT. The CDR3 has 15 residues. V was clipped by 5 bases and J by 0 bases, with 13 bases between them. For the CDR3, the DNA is TGTGCCAGCAGTCGTGAACTCCTGTACCAAGAGACCCAGTACTTC. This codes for CASSRELLYQETQYF.

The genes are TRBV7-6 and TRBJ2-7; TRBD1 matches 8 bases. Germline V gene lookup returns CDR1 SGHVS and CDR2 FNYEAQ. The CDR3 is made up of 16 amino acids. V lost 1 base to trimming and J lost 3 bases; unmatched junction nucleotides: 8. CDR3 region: CASSLGVGRGLYEQYF. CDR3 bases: TGTGCCAGCAGCTTAGGGGTGGGCAGGGGGCTCTACGAGCAGTACTTC. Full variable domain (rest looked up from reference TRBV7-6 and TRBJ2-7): GAGVSQSPRYKVTKRGQDVALRCDPISGHVSLYWYRQALGQGPEFLTYFNYEAQQDKSGLPNDRFSAERPEGSISTLTIQRTEQRDSAMYRCASSLGVGRGLYEQYFGPGTRLTVT.

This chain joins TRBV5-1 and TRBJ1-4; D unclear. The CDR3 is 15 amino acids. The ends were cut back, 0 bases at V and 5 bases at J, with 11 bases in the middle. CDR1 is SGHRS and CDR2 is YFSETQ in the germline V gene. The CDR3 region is CASSLARRLNEKLFF. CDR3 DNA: TGCGCCAGCAGCTTGGCCCGCAGGTTGAATGAAAAACTGTTTTTT.

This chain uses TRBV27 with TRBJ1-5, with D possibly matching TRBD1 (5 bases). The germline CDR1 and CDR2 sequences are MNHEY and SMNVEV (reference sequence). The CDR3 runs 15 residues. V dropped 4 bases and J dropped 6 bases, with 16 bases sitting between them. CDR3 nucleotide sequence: TGTGCCAGCAGTTCCCGGGGGACCGCGGTTCAGCCCCAGCATTTT. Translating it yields CASSSRGTAVQPQHF.

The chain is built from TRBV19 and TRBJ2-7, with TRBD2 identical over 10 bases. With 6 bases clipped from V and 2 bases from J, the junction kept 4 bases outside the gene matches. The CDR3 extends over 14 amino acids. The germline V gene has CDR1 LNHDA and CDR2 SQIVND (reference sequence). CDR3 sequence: CASRRTSGPYEQYF. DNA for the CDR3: TGTGCCAGTAGAAGGACTAGCGGCCCCTACGAGCAGTACTTC. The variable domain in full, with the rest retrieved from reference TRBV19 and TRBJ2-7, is DGGITQSPKYLFRKEGQNVTLSCEQNLNHDAMYWYRQDPGQGLRLIYYSQIVNDFQKGDIAEGYSVSREKKESFPLTVTSAQKNPTAFYLCASRRTSGPYEQYFGPGTRLTVT.

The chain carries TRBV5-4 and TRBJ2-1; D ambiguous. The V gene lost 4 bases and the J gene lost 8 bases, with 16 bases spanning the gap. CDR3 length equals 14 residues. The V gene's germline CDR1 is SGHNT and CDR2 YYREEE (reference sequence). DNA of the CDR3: TGTGCCAGCAGCCGCGTGAGTCGCCGCGATGAGCAGTTCTTC. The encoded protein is CASSRVSRRDEQFF.

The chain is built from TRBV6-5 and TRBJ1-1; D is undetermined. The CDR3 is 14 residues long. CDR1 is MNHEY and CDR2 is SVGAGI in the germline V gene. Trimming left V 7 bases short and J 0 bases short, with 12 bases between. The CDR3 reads CASTPGVMNTEAFF. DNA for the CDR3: TGTGCCAGCACACCCGGGGTGATGAACACTGAAGCTTTCTTT.

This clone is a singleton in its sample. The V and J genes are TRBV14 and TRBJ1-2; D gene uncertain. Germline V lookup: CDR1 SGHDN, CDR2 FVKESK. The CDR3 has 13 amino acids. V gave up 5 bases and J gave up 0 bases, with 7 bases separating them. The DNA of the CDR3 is TGTGCCAGCAGCTTGGCTGCTAACTATGGCTACACCTTC. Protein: CASSLAANYGYTF.

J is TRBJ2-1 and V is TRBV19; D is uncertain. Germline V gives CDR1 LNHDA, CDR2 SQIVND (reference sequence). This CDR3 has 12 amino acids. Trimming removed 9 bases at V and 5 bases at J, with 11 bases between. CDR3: CASSDGDNEQFF. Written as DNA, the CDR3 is TGTGCCAGCTCCGACGGAGACAATGAGCAGTTCTTC.

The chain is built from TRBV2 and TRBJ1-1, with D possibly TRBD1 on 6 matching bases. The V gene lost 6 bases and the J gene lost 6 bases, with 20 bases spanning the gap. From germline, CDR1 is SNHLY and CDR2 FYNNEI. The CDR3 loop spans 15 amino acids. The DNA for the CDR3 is TGTGCCAGCAGAAGACAGACAACACAGGGTTCTGAAGCTTTCTTT. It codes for CASRRQTTQGSEAFF.

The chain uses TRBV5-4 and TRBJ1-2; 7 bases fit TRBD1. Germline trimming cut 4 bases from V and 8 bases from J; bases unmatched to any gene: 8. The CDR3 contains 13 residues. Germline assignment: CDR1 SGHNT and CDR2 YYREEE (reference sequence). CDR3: CASSLEGAGGYTF. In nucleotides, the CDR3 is TGTGCCAGCAGCCTCGAGGGGGCTGGAGGCTACACCTTC.

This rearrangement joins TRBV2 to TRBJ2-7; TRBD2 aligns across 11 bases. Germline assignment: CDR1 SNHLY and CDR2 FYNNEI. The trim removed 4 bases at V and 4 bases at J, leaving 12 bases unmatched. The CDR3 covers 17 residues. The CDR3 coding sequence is TGTGCCAGCAGTGGTGGGGGAACTAGCGGGGGACGATACGAGCAGTACTTC. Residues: CASSGGGTSGGRYEQYF.

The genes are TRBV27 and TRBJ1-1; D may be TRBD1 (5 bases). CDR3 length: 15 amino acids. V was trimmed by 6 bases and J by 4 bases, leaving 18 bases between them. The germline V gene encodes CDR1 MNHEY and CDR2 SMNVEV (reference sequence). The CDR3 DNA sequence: TGTGCCAGCAGAAAAAGTAGCGGGGGGACCACTGAAGCTTTCTTT. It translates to CASRKSSGGTTEAFF.

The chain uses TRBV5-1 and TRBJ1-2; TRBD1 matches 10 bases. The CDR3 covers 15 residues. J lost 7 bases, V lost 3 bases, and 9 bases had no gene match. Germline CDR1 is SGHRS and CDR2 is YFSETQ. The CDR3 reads CASSWGDRGKSGYTF. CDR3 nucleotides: TGCGCCAGCAGCTGGGGGGACAGGGGAAAGTCTGGCTACACCTTC.

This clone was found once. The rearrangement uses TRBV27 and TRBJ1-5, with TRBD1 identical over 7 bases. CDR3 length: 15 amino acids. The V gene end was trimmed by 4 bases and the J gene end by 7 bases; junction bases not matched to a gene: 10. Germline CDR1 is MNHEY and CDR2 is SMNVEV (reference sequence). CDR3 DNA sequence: TGTGCCAGCAGTTCCGAGGCAGGGGGTAGGCAGCCCCAGCATTTT. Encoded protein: CASSSEAGGRQPQHF.

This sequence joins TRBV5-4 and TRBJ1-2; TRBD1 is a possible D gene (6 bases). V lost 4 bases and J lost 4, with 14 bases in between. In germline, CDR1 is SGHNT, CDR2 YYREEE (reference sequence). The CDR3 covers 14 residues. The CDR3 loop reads CASSTAGAFYGYTF. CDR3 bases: TGTGCCAGCAGCACGGCAGGGGCCTTCTATGGCTACACCTTC.

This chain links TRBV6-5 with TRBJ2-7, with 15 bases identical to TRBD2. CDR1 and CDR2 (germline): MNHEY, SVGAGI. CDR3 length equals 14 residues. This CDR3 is CASDQGLAGGEQYV. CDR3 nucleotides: TGTGCTTCCGACCAGGGACTAGCGGGAGGCGAGCAGTACGTC.

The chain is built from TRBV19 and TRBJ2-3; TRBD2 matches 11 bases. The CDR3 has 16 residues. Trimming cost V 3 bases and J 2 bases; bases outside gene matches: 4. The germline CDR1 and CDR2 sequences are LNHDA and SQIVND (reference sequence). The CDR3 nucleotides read TGTGCCAGTAGTATCCCTAGCGGGGGGTCCACAGATACGCAGTATTTT. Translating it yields CASSIPSGGSTDTQYF.

The CDR3 sequence is CASRGGGGDDGYTF. In DNA, the CDR3 is TGTGCCAGTAGGGGCGGAGGGGGCGACGATGGCTACACCTTC. This chain links TRBV19 with TRBJ1-2; 7 positions agree with TRBD1. V was clipped by 6 bases and J by 6 bases; unmatched bases: 10. From germline, CDR1 is LNHDA and CDR2 SQIVND (reference sequence). The CDR3 is 14 residues long.

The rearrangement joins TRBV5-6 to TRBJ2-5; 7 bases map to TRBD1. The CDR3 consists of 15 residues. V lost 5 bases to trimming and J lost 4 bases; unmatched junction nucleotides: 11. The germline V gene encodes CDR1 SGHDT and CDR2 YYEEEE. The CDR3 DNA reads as TGTGCCAGCAGAATACTCGGGACAGCCGGAGAGACCCAGTACTTC. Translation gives CASRILGTAGETQYF. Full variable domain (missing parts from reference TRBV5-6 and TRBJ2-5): DAGVTQSPTHLIKTRGQQVTLRCSPKSGHDTVSWYQQALGQGPQFIFQYYEEEERQRGNFPDRFSGHQFPNYSSELNVNALLLGDSALYLCASRILGTAGETQYFGPGTRLLVL.

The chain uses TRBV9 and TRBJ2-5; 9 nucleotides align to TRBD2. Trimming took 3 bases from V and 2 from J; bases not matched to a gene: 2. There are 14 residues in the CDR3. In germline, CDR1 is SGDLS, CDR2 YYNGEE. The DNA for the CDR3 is TGTGCCAGCAGCGCCAGCGGGGGGCAAGAGACCCAGTACTTC. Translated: CASSASGGQETQYF.

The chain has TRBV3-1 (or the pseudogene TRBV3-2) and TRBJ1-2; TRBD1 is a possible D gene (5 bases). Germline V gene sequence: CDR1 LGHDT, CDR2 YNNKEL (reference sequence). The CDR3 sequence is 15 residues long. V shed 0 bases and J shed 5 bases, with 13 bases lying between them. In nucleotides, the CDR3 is TGTGCCAGCAGCCAAGAGGTAGGGGTGGCTTATGGCTACACCTTC. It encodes CASSQEVGVAYGYTF.

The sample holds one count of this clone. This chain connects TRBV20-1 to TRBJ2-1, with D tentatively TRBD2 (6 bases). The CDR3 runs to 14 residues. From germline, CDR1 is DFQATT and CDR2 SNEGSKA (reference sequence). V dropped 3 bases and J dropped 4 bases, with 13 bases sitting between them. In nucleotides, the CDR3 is TGCAGTGCTAGTCATAGTGCGGGGTACAATGAGCAGTTCTTC. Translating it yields CSASHSAGYNEQFF.

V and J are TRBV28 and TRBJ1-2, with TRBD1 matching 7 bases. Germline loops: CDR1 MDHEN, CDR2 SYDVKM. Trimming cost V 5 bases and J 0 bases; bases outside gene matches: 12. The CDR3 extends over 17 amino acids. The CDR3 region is CASSQGGARSTNYGYTF. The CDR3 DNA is TGTGCCAGCAGTCAAGGGGGCGCCCGCTCGACTAACTATGGCTACACCTTC.